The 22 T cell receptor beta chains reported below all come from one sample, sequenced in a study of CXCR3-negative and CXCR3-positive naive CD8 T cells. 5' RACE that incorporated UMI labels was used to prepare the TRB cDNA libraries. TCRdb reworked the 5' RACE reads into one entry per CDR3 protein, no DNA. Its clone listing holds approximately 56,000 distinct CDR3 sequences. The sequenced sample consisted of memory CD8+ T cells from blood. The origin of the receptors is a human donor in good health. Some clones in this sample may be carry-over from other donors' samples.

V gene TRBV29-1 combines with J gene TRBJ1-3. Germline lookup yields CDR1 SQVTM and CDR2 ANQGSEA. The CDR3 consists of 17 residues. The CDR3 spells CSVEDLFDTMSGNTIYF. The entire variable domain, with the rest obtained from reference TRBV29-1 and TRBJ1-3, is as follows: SAVISQKPSRDICQRGTSLTIQCQVDSQVTMMFWYRQQPGQSLTLIATANQGSEATYESGFVIDKFPISRPNLTFSTLTVSNMSPEDSSIYLCSVEDLFDTMSGNTIYFGEGSWLTVV.

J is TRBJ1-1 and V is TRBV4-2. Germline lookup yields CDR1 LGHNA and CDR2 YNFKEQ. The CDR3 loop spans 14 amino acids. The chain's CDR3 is CASSQGQEYTEAFF.

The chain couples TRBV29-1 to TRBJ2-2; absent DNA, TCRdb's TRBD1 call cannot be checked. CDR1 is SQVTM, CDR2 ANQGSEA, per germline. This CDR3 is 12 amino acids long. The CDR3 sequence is CSVTGSIGELFF.

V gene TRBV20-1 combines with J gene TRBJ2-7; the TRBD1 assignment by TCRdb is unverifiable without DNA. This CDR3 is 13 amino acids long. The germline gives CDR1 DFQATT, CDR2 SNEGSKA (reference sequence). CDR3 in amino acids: CSAIRDSTYEQYF.

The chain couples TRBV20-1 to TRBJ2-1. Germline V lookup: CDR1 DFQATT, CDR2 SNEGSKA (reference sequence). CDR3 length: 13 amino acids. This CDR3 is CSAEGENYNEQFF.

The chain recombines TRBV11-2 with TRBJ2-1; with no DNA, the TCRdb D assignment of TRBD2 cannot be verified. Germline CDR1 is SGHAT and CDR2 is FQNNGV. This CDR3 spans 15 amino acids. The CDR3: CASSLYPAGTNEQFF. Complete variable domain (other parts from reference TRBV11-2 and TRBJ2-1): EAGVAQSPRYKIIEKRQSVAFWCNPISGHATLYWYQQILGQGPKLLIQFQNNGVVDDSQLPKDRFSAERLKGVDSTLKIQPAKLEDSAVYLCASSLYPAGTNEQFFGPGTRLTVL.

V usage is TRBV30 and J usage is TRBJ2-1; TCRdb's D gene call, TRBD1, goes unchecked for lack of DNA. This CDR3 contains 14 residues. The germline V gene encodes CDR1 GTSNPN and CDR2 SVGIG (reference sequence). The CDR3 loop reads CAWEPSGNDNEQFF.

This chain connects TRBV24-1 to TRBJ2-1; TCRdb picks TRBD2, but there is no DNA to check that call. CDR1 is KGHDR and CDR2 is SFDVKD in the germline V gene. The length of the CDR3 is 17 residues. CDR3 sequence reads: CATSDPKDSAGANEQFF.

CDR3 loop: CSAGDESYEQYF. The J gene is TRBJ2-7, the V gene TRBV29-1; the D call from TCRdb, TRBD1, cannot be confirmed without DNA. Germline CDR1 and CDR2: SQVTM and ANQGSEA. The CDR3 runs 12 residues.

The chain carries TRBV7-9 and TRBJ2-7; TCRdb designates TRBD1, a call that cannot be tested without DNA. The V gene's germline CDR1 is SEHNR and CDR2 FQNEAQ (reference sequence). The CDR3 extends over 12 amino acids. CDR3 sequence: CASAGGAYEQYF. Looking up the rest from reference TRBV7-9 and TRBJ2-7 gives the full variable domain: DTGVSQNPRHKITKRGQNVTFRCDPISEHNRLYWYRQTLGQGPEFLTYFQNEAQLEKSRLLSDRFSAERPKGSFSTLEIQRTEQGDSAMYLCASAGGAYEQYFGPGTRLTVT.

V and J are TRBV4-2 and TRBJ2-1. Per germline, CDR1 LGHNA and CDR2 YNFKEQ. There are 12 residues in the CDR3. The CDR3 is CASSPAASEQFF.

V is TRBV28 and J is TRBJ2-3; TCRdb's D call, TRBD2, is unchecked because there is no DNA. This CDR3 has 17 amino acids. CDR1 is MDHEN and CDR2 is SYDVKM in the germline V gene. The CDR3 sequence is CASSPWASRGGPDTQYF.

This CDR3 is CASSLTPGYGEGYTF. This sequence joins TRBV7-9 and TRBJ1-2; the TCRdb call, TRBD1, lacks DNA for checking. The CDR3 loop spans 15 amino acids. CDR1 and CDR2 from the germline V gene are SEHNR and FQNEAQ (reference sequence).

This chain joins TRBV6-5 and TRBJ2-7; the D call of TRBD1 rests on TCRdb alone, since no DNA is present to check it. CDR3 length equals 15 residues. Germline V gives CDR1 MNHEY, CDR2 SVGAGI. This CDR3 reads CASSLTGQAVYEQYF.

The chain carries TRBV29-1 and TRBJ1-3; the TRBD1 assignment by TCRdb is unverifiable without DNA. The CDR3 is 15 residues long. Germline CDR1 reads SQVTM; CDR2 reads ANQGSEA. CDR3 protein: CSVTQRGAAGNTIYF.

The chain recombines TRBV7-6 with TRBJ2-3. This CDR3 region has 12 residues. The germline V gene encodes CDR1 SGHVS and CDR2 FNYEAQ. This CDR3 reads CASSQLADTQYF.

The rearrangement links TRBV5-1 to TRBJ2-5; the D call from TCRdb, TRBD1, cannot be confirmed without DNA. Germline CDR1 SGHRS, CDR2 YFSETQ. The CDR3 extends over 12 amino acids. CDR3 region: CASSLASGDQYF.

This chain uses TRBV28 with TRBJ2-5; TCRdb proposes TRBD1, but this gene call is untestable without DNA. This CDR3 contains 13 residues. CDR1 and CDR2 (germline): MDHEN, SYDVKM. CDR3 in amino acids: CASRPTGEETQYF.

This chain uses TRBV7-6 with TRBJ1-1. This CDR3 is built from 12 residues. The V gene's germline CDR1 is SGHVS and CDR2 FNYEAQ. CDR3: CASSSYSTEAFF.

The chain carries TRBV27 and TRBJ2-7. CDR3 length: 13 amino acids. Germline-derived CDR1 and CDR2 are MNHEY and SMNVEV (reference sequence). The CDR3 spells CASSFADGYEQYF.

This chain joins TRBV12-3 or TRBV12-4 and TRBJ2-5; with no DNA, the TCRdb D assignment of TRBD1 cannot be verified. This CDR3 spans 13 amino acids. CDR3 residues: CASRGTGGETQYF.

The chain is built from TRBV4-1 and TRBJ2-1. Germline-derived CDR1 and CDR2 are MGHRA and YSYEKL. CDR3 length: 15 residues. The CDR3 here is CASSQDGSSYNEQFF.